This T cell receptor beta chain originates from a study of T cells in Graves' hyperthyroidism and ophthalmopathy (dated by TCRdb to between 2018 and 2021). Regarding the study in general: Peripheral blood was sampled at the time of initial diagnosis, prior to any treatment. TCR V-J signatures able to tell the groups apart were searched for in a discovery cohort of 100 patients, of whom under 45 had Graves' ophthalmopathy and roughly 57 had stable Graves' hyperthyroidism. An independent validation cohort of under 20 hyperthyroidism patients and approximately 17 patients who later progressed to ophthalmopathy tested prospective prediction of ophthalmopathy. The roughly 94 discovery patients were randomly divided into training and test sets at a 7:3 ratio. Thyroid tissue and blood T-cell repertoires from six Graves' hyperthyroidism patients were also compared in the study. Following sampling, methimazole starting at 30 mg daily was given to hyperthyroidism patients, and high-dose intravenous methylprednisolone was given to ophthalmopathy patients. The paper describes TCR Vbeta CDR3 sequencing of 120 to 150 peripheral blood samples, made up of 43 ophthalmopathy patients, 70 to 75 hyperthyroidism patients and roughly 17 progressor patients.

Ophthalmopathy patients had moderately to severely active disease, Clinical Activity Score of at least 3, NOSPECS grade of at least 4, and duration under 3 months. The study excluded patients with uncontrolled infections, other autoimmune diseases, pregnancy or lactation. Diagnoses were established on the basis of clinical symptoms, serum thyroxine and TRAb, thyroid ultrasound, and orbital computed tomography. Ficoll-Paque density gradient centrifugation was used to isolate PBMCs from about 10 ml of fresh peripheral blood. Total RNA was extracted with Trizol reagent, and quality was checked on an Agilent 2100 Bioanalyzer. The TCR beta CDR3 regions were amplified from the RNA transcripts. The first round of RT-PCR for the TCR CDR3 was performed with the HTBI primer set and the Qiagen OneStep RT-PCR kit. A second multiplex PCR round built the libraries, followed by size selection and purification. Libraries were sequenced paired-end with 100 bp reads on an Illumina HiSeq2000. The published analysis was carried out like this. SOAPnuke was used to process the raw data, throwing out any read that contained adapters or uncalled bases, had a mean Phred below 15, or lacked an exact constant-primer or identifier match. High-quality paired reads were merged using COPE v1.2.5, and each unique nucleotide sequence was defined as a clonotype. MiTCR v1.1 was used to align clonotypes to the IMGT TRBV, TRBD and TRBJ reference segments. Analysis was restricted to V-J combinations with a frequency above 0.0001, which covered about 99% of repertoires. A TCS score was defined as the ratio of F50 (clonal expansion) to E x V (chaos), with BLOSUM62-based TCRdist applied between CDR3 peptides within each V-J. Welch's t-statistics and random forest reduced around 520 V-J features to roughly 13, which were used in a naive Bayes classifier (R e1071). The raw public data were reprocessed by TCRdb itself: fastp quality trimming at Q25, MiXCR clonotype calling, in-frame beta chains only. Each entry merges the rows of one CDR3 protein and shows their most common DNA and genes. These V and J calls originate from TCRdb's pipeline instead of the authors' own analysis. For this sample the table gives around 350,000 distinct CDR3 sequences, of which nearly 15% were detected only once. In total, the top ten clones hold roughly 19% of the sample.

As encoded in the germline V gene, CDR1 is MGHDK while CDR2 is SYGVNS. V is reduced by 2 bases and J by 6 bases, leaving a spacing of 7 bases between them. Taken from cysteine to phenylalanine, the CDR3 has 13 residues. The DNA shown is the 39-base CDR3, in frame from base 1. This clonotype was picked up many times. Its binding antigen is unknown. No clone much larger than this one lies a single base away; base qualities are absent. Study-wide findings and limitations: No statistical method was used to set the sample size in advance, and investigators knew the group allocation. Most expanded thyroid clonotypes (frequency above 0.001) were also found in blood, which suggests that blood repertoires may mirror thyroid immune responses. A 13 V-J signature model separated ophthalmopathy from stable hyperthyroidism, with about 90% sensitivity and roughly 81% specificity in cross-validation and 80%/75% in testing. In validation, progression to ophthalmopathy was predicted by the model with 70.59% sensitivity and 72.22% specificity, a median of 6.5 months before onset.

Rearrangement joined TRBV25-1 to TRBJ1-4; no D segment can be confidently identified. Specimen: blood. The receptor was derived from a woman aged 60 to 75 with Graves' ophthalmopathy. The DNA sequence follows: TGTGCCAGCAGTGAACTCCCCGATGAAAAACTGTTTTTT. It encodes CASSELPDEKLFF. Outside the CDR3, residues come from the reference TRBV25-1 and TRBJ1-4 proteins, so the full variable domain is: EADIYQTPRYLVIGTGKKITLECSQTMGHDKMYWYQQDPGMELHLIHYSYGVNSTEKGDLSSESTVSRIRTEHFPLTLESARPSHTSQYLCASSELPDEKLFFGSGTQLSVL.